The entry below gives a single T cell receptor beta chain sequence along with its context. The antigen is unknown. Trimming took off 2 bases at V and 6 bases at J, with 10 bases between the two ends. From germline, CDR1 is MNHEY and CDR2 SVGAGI. CDR3 size: 13 residues. Both 60 Vbeta primers and 13 Jbeta primers went into the PCR. In the study's own analysis: It was a later analysis that counted about 80 million unique TCR beta chains, of which roughly 11 million were shared. The method was immunoSEQ multiplex PCR; TCRdb's version includes in-frame clones alone and lacks a portion of them. V, J and clone size derive from that table, while D and trimming were established from the DNA sequence. The sample lists 100,000 to 150,000 clones; about 80% were seen once. The sample comes from a study of cytomegalovirus exposure and HLA in healthy donors. The study's findings and limits: As was reported, the classifier diagnosed cytomegalovirus status with high specificity and sensitivity.

The chain couples TRBV6-5 to TRBJ1-2; D gene uncertain. The sample comprised PBMCs. The clonotype originates from a boy younger than 10 in good health and CMV-seronegative. CDR3 residues: CASSYSGENGYTF. The CDR3 DNA follows: TGTGCCAGCAGTTACAGTGGAGAAAATGGCTACACCTTC.